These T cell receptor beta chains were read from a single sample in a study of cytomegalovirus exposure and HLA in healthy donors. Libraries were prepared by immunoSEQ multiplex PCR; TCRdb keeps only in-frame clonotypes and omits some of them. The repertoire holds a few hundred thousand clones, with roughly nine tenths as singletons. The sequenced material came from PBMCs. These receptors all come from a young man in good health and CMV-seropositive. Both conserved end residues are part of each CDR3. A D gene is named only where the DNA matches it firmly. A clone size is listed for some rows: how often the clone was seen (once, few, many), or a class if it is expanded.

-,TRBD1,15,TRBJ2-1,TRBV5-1,CASSLGGQGSDEQFF,TGCGCCAGCAGCTTGGGGGGACAGGGGTCCGATGAGCAGTTCTTC
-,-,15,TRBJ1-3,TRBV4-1,CASSQTTASGNTIYF,TGCGCCAGCAGCCAAACGACAGCCTCTGGAAACACCATATATTTT
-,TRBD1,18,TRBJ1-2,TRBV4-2,CASSQVQSGTGDPYGYTF,TGTGCCAGCAGCCAAGTTCAGTCCGGGACAGGGGATCCCTATGGCTACACCTTC
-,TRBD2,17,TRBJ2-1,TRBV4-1,CASRALPSSGRGDEQFF,TGCGCCAGCAGAGCCCTACCGTCTAGCGGGAGGGGCGATGAGCAGTTCTTC
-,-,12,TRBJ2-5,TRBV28,CASSYGQETQYF,TGTGCCAGCAGTTACGGTCAAGAGACCCAGTACTTC
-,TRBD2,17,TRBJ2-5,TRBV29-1,CSVEPILAGGSGETQYF,TGCAGCGTTGAACCAATCCTAGCGGGAGGGAGTGGTGAGACCCAGTACTTC
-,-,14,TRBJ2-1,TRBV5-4,CASSWSSPYNEQFF,TGTGCCAGCAGCTGGAGTTCCCCCTACAATGAGCAGTTCTTC
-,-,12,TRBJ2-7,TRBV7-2,CASSLMGDQQYF,TGTGCCAGCAGCCTAATGGGGGATCAGCAGTACTTC
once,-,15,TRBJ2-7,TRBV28,CASSFGGTTSYEQYF,TGTGCCAGCAGTTTCGGCGGGACAACATCGTACGAGCAGTACTTC
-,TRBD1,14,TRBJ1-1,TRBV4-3,CASSQGQGNTEAFF,TGCGCCAGCAGCCAAGGACAGGGGAACACTGAAGCTTTCTTT
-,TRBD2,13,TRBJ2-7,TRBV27,CASSLLAGYEQYF,TGTGCCAGCAGTTTACTAGCGGGCTACGAGCAGTACTTC
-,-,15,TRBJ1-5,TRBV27,CASSLSGFGNQPQHF,TGTGCCAGCAGTTTATCAGGGTTTGGCAATCAGCCCCAGCATTTT
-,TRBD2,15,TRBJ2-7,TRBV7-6,CASSLVPGGPDEQYF,TGTGCCAGCAGCTTAGTGCCGGGAGGGCCGGACGAGCAGTACTTC
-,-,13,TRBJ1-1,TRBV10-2,CASSEVSSSEAFF,TGCGCCAGCAGTGAGGTGAGTTCCTCTGAAGCTTTCTTT
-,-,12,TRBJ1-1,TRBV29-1,CTIRQAGREAFF,TGCACCATTAGACAGGCTGGACGTGAAGCTTTCTTT
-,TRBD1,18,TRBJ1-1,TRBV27,CASSLVGGQGGLNTEAFF,TGTGCCAGCAGTTTAGTGGGTGGACAGGGGGGCTTGAACACTGAAGCTTTCTTT
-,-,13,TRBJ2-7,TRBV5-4,CASSWGRGLEQYF,TGTGCCAGCTCATGGGGAAGAGGACTCGAGCAGTACTTC
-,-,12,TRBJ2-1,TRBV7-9,CASSLSGGEQFF,TGTGCCAGCAGCCTGAGCGGTGGTGAGCAGTTCTTC
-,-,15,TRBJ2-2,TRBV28,CASSITVQNTGELFF,TGTGCCAGCAGCATCACGGTGCAGAACACCGGGGAGCTGTTTTTT
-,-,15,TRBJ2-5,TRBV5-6,CASSLGLTGTETQYF,TGTGCCAGCAGCTTGGGTTTGACGGGGACAGAGACCCAGTACTTC
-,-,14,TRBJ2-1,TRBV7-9,CASSLVSRYNEQFF,TGTGCCAGCAGCTTAGTTTCTCGTTACAATGAGCAGTTCTTC
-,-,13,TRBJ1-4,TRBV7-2,CASSLSRREKLFF,TGTGCCAGCAGCTTAAGTCGGAGAGAAAAACTGTTTTTT
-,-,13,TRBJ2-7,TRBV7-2,CASSLEFLDEQYF,TGTGCCAGCAGCTTAGAATTTTTGGACGAGCAGTACTTC
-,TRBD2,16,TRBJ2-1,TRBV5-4,CASGGTSGRRDNEQFF,TGTGCCAGTGGAGGGACTAGCGGGAGAAGAGACAATGAGCAGTTCTTC
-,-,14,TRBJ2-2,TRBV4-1,CASSQDSETGELFF,TGCGCCAGCAGCCAAGACTCCGAGACCGGGGAGCTGTTTTTT
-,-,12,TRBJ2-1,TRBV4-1,CASSQDGGEQFF,TGCGCCAGCAGCCAAGACGGAGGTGAGCAGTTCTTC
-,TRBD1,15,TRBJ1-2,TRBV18,CASSRGQGPADGYTF,TGTGCCAGCTCACGGGGACAGGGACCGGCGGATGGCTACACCTTC
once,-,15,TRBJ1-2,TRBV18,CASSPRGAWGDGYTF,TGTGCCAGCTCCCCACGGGGGGCTTGGGGAGATGGCTACACCTTC
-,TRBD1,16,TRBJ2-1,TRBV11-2,CASSFGQGASYNEQFF,TGTGCCAGCAGCTTTGGGCAGGGGGCATCCTACAATGAGCAGTTCTTC
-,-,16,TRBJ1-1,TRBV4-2,CASSQYGAGANTEAFF,TGTGCCAGCAGCCAGTATGGAGCAGGGGCGAACACTGAAGCTTTCTTT
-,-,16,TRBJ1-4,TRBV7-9,CASSLRAQGSHEKLFF,TGTGCCAGCAGCTTGCGGGCACAGGGCTCTCATGAAAAACTGTTTTTT
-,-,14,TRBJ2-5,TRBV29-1,CSVIFAGGQETQYF,TGCAGCGTTATCTTCGCAGGGGGGCAAGAGACCCAGTACTTC
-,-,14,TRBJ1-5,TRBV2,CASRRGRMDQPQHF,TGTGCCAGCCGGAGGGGGAGGATGGATCAGCCCCAGCATTTT
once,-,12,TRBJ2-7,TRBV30,CAWGRGSYEQYF,TGTGCCTGGGGCAGGGGCTCCTACGAGCAGTACTTC
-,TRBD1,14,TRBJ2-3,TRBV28,CASSLTGATDTQYF,TGTGCCAGCAGTTTAACAGGGGCCACAGATACGCAGTATTTT
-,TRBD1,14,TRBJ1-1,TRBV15,CATRQGLMNTEAFF,TGTGCCACCCGACAGGGATTAATGAACACTGAAGCTTTCTTT
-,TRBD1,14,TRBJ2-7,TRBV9,CASSAEQGNYEQYF,TGTGCCAGCAGCGCCGAACAGGGGAACTACGAGCAGTACTTC
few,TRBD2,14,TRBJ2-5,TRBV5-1,CASSLYGGGETQYF,TGCGCCAGCAGCTTGTACGGGGGAGGGGAGACCCAGTACTTC
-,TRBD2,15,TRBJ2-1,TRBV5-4,CASSLDSGRGNEQFF,TGTGCCAGCAGCTTGGATAGCGGGAGGGGTAATGAGCAGTTCTTC
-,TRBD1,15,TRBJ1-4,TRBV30,CAWTGQDYRREKLFF,TGTGCCTGGACCGGACAGGACTACAGGAGGGAAAAACTGTTTTTT
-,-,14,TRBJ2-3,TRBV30,CAWSVKADTDTQYF,TGTGCCTGGAGTGTTAAGGCGGACACAGATACGCAGTATTTT
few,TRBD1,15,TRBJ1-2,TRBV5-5,CASSDGQGVNYGYTF,TGTGCCAGCAGCGATGGACAGGGGGTTAACTATGGCTACACCTTC
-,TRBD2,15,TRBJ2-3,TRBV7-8,CASSLENGRSDTQYF,TGTGCCAGCAGCTTAGAGAACGGGAGGTCGGATACGCAGTATTTT
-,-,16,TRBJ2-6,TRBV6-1,CASSELWNSGANVLTF,TGTGCCAGCAGTGAATTGTGGAACTCTGGGGCCAACGTCCTGACTTTC
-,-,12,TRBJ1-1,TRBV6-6,CACSRRGTEAFF,TGTGCCTGCTCGAGGCGGGGCACTGAAGCTTTCTTT
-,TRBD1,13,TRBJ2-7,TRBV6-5,CASSYNRGSEQYF,TGTGCCAGCAGTTACAACAGGGGGAGCGAGCAGTACTTC
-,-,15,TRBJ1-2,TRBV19,CASSPVGAGSYGYTF,TGTGCCAGTAGCCCGGTTGGCGCCGGGAGCTATGGCTACACCTTC